This TCR beta chain was observed in a study of cytomegalovirus exposure and HLA in healthy donors. Findings and limits, study-wide: CMV antigen specificity was confirmed in vitro for a few CMV-associated chains. TCR beta sequences reportedly predicted most subjects' HLA-A and HLA-B alleles accurately. Most TCR sequences were seen very rarely across donors, but some public TCRs occurred in many.

The PCR was carried out with 60 Vbeta primers and 13 Jbeta primers. Profiling relied on immunoSEQ multiplex PCR, and the TCRdb table lists in-frame clones only, not all of them. The sample consists of some 140,000 clones, approximately 79% of them appearing once. The trim removed 2 bases at V and 2 bases at J, leaving 7 bases unmatched. The germline V gene encodes CDR1 MNHNS and CDR2 SASEGT. The CDR3 contains 16 residues. A remark on this clone: Its specificity is not known.

Specimen: PBMCs. The receptor's source is a woman in her fifties or sixties in good health and CMV-seropositive. The chain carries TRBV6-1 and TRBJ2-5, with 8 positions matching TRBD1. The CDR3 spells CASSETQGAGQETQYF. The CDR3, as DNA: TGTGCCAGCAGTGAAACGCAGGGGGCGGGGCAAGAGACCCAGTACTTC.